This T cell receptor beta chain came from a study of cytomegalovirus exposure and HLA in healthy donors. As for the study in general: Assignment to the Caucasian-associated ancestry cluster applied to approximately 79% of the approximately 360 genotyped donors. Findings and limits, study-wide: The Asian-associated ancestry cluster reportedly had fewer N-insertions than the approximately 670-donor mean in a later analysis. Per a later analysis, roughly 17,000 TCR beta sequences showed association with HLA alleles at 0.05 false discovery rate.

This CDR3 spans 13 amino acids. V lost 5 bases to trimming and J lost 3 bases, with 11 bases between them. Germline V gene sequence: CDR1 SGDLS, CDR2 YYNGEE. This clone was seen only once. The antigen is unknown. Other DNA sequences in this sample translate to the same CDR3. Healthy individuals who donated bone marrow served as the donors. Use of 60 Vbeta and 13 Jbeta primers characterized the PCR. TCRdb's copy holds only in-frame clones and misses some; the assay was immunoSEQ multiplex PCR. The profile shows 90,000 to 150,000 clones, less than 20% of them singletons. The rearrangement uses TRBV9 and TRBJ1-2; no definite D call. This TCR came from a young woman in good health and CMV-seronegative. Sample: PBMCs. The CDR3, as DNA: TGTGCCAGCAGTGTGGCCCAAGACTATGGCTACACCTTC. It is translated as CASSVAQDYGYTF.